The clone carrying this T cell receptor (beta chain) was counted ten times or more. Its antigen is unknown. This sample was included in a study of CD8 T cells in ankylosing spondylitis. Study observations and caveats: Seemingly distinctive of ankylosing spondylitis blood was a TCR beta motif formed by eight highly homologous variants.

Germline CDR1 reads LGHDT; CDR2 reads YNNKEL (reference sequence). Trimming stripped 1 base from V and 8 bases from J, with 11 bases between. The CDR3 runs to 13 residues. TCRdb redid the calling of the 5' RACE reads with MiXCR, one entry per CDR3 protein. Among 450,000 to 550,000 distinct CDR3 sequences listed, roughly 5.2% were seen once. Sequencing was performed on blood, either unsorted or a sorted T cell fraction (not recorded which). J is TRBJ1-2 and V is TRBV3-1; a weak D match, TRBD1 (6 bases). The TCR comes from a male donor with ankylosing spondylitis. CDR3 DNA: TGTGCCAGCAGCCAAGGGGACATCGACGGCTACACCTTC. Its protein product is CASSQGDIDGYTF. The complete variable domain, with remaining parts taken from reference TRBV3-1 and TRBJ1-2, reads DTAVSQTPKYLVTQMGNDKSIKCEQNLGHDTMYWYKQDSKKFLKIMFSYNNKELIINETVPNRFSPKSPDKAHLNLHINSLELGDSAVYFCASSQGDIDGYTFGSGTRLTVV.